The 20 T cell receptor beta chains reported below all come from one sample, sequenced in a study of T cells in Graves' hyperthyroidism and ophthalmopathy. RNA transcripts were the template for amplifying TCR beta CDR3 regions. In the first-round RT-PCR of the TCR CDR3, the HTBI primer set was used. MiXCR, applied by TCRdb to the multiplex PCR reads, yields one record per CDR3 protein. The sample includes 300,000 to 450,000 distinct CDR3 sequences, approximately 13% seen only once; the top ten take around a tenth. The sequenced material came from blood. These TCRs come from a woman between 18 and 30 years old with Graves' hyperthyroidism.

This clonotype came up many times. This chain uses TRBV27 with TRBJ1-5; TRBD1 agrees at 10 bases. This CDR3 has 17 residues. Germline V gene lookup returns CDR1 MNHEY and CDR2 SMNVEV (reference sequence). V shed 3 bases and J 0 bases; nucleotides not matched to a gene: 5. The CDR3 here is CASSFGTGVHSNQPQHF. The CDR3 DNA reads as TGTGCCAGCAGTTTTGGGACAGGGGTACATAGCAATCAGCCCCAGCATTTT.

This clonotype appeared a few times. The gene calls are TRBV5-4 and TRBJ2-7, with 9 nucleotides matching TRBD1. The CDR3 loop spans 15 amino acids. From germline, CDR1 is SGHNT and CDR2 YYREEE (reference sequence). V shed 4 bases and J 2 bases; nucleotides not matched to a gene: 7. Here the CDR3 DNA reads TGTGCCAGCAGCCCGGGGGGACAGGGAACCTACGAGCAGTACTTC. Its translation is CASSPGGQGTYEQYF.

This clonotype was seen at least ten times. The chain couples TRBV18 to TRBJ2-5; 10 bases align to TRBD2. The CDR3 is 14 residues long. CDR1 is KGHSH, CDR2 LQKENI, per germline. With 6 bases clipped from V and 3 bases from J, the junction kept 4 bases outside the gene matches. The CDR3 region has the DNA TGTGCCAGCTCGCCGGGACTAGCGAAAGAGACCCAGTACTTC. Amino acids: CASSPGLAKETQYF.

This clonotype showed up many times. The rearrangement joins TRBV28 to TRBJ2-7, with 7 bases identical to TRBD2. J was trimmed by 2 bases and V by 4 bases; bases with no gene match: 5. This CDR3 contains 14 residues. The V gene's germline CDR1 is MDHEN and CDR2 SYDVKM. CDR3 region: CASSYGRPAYEQYF. CDR3 sequence (DNA): TGTGCCAGCAGTTACGGGAGGCCTGCCTACGAGCAGTACTTC.

There are many counts of this clonotype. This chain joins TRBV6-2 or TRBV6-3 and TRBJ1-5, with D perhaps TRBD1 (5 bases). Trimming cost V 2 bases and J 7 bases, with 9 bases left between them. Germline loops: CDR1 MNHEY, CDR2 SVGEGT. CDR3 length: 13 residues. CDR3 loop: CASSYGASQPQHF. The CDR3 region has the DNA TGTGCCAGCAGTTACGGGGCATCACAGCCCCAGCATTTT.

This clonotype has more than one count but fewer than ten. Relative to the germline gene, one junction end is altered; a read error may explain this. CDR3: CSLDGPSTDTQYF. The CDR3 DNA is TGTAGCCTTGATGGACCTAGCACAGATACGCAGTATTTT. The chain combines TRBV29-1 with TRBJ2-3; D is undetermined. This CDR3 has 13 residues. The germline CDR1 and CDR2 sequences are SQVTM and ANQGSEA.

The chain links TRBV20-1 to TRBJ1-4, with D hard to call. Between the trimmed V and J ends, which lost 1 base and 0 bases, there was a span of 15 bases. The germline gives CDR1 DFQATT, CDR2 SNEGSKA (reference sequence). This CDR3 spans 17 amino acids. The CDR3 spells CSARGPSREATNEKLFF. In DNA form, the CDR3 reads TGCAGTGCTAGAGGTCCTTCAAGGGAAGCAACTAATGAAAAACTGTTTTTT.

This clonotype came up many times. J is TRBJ2-3 and V is TRBV7-2; D may be TRBD2 (6 bases). The CDR3 is made up of 15 amino acids. Germline assignment: CDR1 SGHTA and CDR2 FQGNSA. V lost 0 bases to trimming and J lost 2 bases, with 9 bases between them. The CDR3 sequence is CASSLAGGYTDTQYF. DNA for the CDR3: TGTGCCAGCAGCTTAGCGGGAGGCTACACAGATACGCAGTATTTT.

This clonotype was counted only a few times. This chain links TRBV4-1 with TRBJ1-1; D unresolved. CDR1 and CDR2 from the germline V gene are MGHRA and YSYEKL. V lost 0 bases and J lost 5, with 10 bases in between. The CDR3 has 14 amino acids. DNA for the CDR3: TGCGCCAGCAGCCAAGATCGAGGAGGGACTGAAGCTTTCTTT. This sequence encodes CASSQDRGGTEAFF.

This clonotype appeared many times. The chain employs TRBV20-1 and TRBJ2-1; 11 bases align to TRBD1. Trimming took 6 bases from V and 1 from J; bases not matched to a gene: 5. CDR3 length equals 15 residues. Per the germline V gene, CDR1 is DFQATT and CDR2 is SNEGSKA (reference sequence). CDR3 sequence reads: CSAAGTGGSYNEQFF. Here the CDR3 DNA reads TGCAGTGCCGCCGGGACAGGGGGTTCCTACAATGAGCAGTTCTTC.

This sequence joins TRBV27 and TRBJ2-7, with TRBD1 as a possible D gene (5 bases). CDR1 is MNHEY, CDR2 SMNVEV, per germline (reference sequence). This CDR3 has 15 amino acids. V lost 0 bases to trimming and J lost 3 bases, with 12 bases between them. As DNA, the CDR3 is TGTGCCAGCAGTTTATCGATCTCAGGGAACTACGAGCAGTACTTC. Residues: CASSLSISGNYEQYF.

This clonotype was picked up many times. The V gene is TRBV6-1, the J gene TRBJ2-5; TRBD2 aligns across 11 bases. Germline V gene data show CDR1 as MNHNS and CDR2 as SASEGT. Trimming cost V 7 bases and J 4 bases; bases outside gene matches: 8. CDR3 length: 15 residues. CDR3 protein: CASIPVGTSGETQYF. The CDR3 DNA reads TGTGCCAGCATCCCGGTCGGGACTAGCGGAGAGACCCAGTACTTC.

This clonotype was detected many times. The CDR3 region has the DNA TGTGCCAGCAGTACTAGCGGTTCCTACGAGCAGTACTTC. Its translation is CASSTSGSYEQYF. The chain has TRBV6-1 and TRBJ2-7; 8 nucleotides agree with TRBD2. Germline assignment: CDR1 MNHNS and CDR2 SASEGT. This CDR3 has 13 residues. J gave up 1 base and V 5 bases, and 1 base lay outside the gene matches.

The table lists this clonotype with many counts. The chain carries TRBV3-1 and TRBJ2-7, with D perhaps matching TRBD1 or TRBD2 (6 bases each). Looked up from germline, CDR1 is LGHDT and CDR2 is YNNKEL (reference sequence). The CDR3 has 15 residues. Deletions cut 1 base from V and 1 base from J, with 11 bases between. The CDR3 region has the DNA TGTGCCAGCAGCCAAGTTCCGGGGGCGTCCTACGAGCAGTACTTC. Residues: CASSQVPGASYEQYF.

This clonotype was observed many times. The chain couples TRBV28 to TRBJ2-3, with D perhaps matching TRBD2 (9 bases). V gave up 5 bases and J gave up 7 bases, with 22 bases separating them. The CDR3 runs 16 residues. The germline V gene has CDR1 MDHEN and CDR2 SYDVKM. The chain's CDR3 is CASSPVAGAGGHTQYF. The CDR3 DNA sequence: TGTGCCAGCAGTCCAGTAGCGGGAGCAGGGGGCCATACGCAGTATTTT.

In this sample, this clonotype turned up many times. The chain carries TRBV2 and TRBJ2-5, with 10 bases aligning to TRBD2. The CDR3 is 15 amino acids. CDR1 and CDR2 from the germline V gene are SNHLY and FYNNEI. Trimming at V came to 3 bases and at J to 5 bases, leaving 6 bases not matched to a gene. CDR3 DNA: TGTGCCAGCAGTGACCGTCTAGCGGGGGTGGAGACCCAGTACTTC. Its protein product is CASSDRLAGVETQYF.

The chain couples TRBV6-2 or TRBV6-3 to TRBJ1-1; D is unclear. Germline-derived CDR1 and CDR2 are MNHEY and SVGEGT. The CDR3 extends over 13 amino acids. V lost 5 bases to trimming and J lost 3 bases, with 10 bases between them. The CDR3 coding sequence is TGTGCCAGCAGTCCATTCCCCCACACTGAAGCTTTCTTT. Protein: CASSPFPHTEAFF.

This clonotype was detected ten times or more. The genes are TRBV5-1 and TRBJ2-1; D uncertain. This CDR3 has 14 residues. Trimming removed 0 bases from V and 4 bases from J, with 8 bases in between. The germline CDR1 and CDR2 sequences are SGHRS and YFSETQ. This chain's CDR3 is CASSLEWLYNEQFF. In DNA form, the CDR3 reads TGCGCCAGCAGCTTGGAGTGGCTATACAATGAGCAGTTCTTC.

V is TRBV7-8 and J is TRBJ1-5, with 7 positions matching TRBD1. Germline CDR1 and CDR2: SGHVS and FQNEAQ. The V segment lost 5 bases and the J segment 0 bases; nucleotides outside the gene matches: 4. This CDR3 spans 15 amino acids. The CDR3 protein is CASSGGTDSNQPQHF. The CDR3 DNA reads as TGTGCCAGCAGCGGCGGGACAGATAGCAATCAGCCCCAGCATTTT.

Of note for this clonotype: One junction end does not reproduce the germline sequence, and a read error may be involved. This chain links TRBV6-4 with TRBJ1-5, with D uncertain. CDR1 MRHNA and CDR2 SNTAGT come from the germline V gene. This CDR3 has 15 amino acids. CDR3 protein: CASSDPPQPPQPPHF. The CDR3 nucleotides are TGTGCCAGCAGTGACCCACCCCAGCCCCCCCAGCCCCCGCATTTT.